These 32 T cell receptor beta chains came from one sample sequenced in a study of blood T cell repertoires in COVID-19. TCRdb keeps only in-frame clones here, not all; method: immunoSEQ multiplex PCR. Among 60,000 or so clones, 80% to 90% were seen once, and the ten largest hold about 4.5%. Sequenced material: peripheral blood. The receptors shown here come from a man aged 55 to 70 with acute or convalescent COVID-19.

This rearrangement joins TRBV5-1 to TRBJ2-3; no clear D gene. Trimming cost V 2 bases and J 6 bases, with 16 bases left between them. The CDR3 spans 15 residues. The germline V gene has CDR1 SGHRS and CDR2 YFSETQ. In DNA, the CDR3 is TGCGCCAGCAGCTTCAACAGCAGAACCTCGGATACGCAGTATTTT. Protein sequence: CASSFNSRTSDTQYF.

The chain is built from TRBV11-3 and TRBJ2-7; a weak D match, TRBD2 (5 bases). V shed 1 base and J shed 6 bases, with 10 bases lying between them. The CDR3 spans 13 residues. Germline CDR1 is SGHNT and CDR2 is YENEEA. For the CDR3, the DNA is TGTGCCAGCAGCTTAGTGTCGAGCGGCGAGCAGTACTTC. It yields the protein CASSLVSSGEQYF.

The chain has TRBV28 and TRBJ1-2; D remains unclear. Trimming left V 4 bases short and J 9 bases short, with 18 bases between. Germline V gene lookup returns CDR1 MDHEN and CDR2 SYDVKM. The CDR3 covers 14 residues. CDR3 region: CASSSRRRSLSYTF. For the CDR3, the DNA is TGTGCCAGCAGTTCCCGACGGAGGTCCCTGAGCTACACCTTC.

This chain connects TRBV4-1 to TRBJ2-2; 7 bases are a match to TRBD2. The V and J ends lost 4 bases and 0 bases, in that order; junction bases with no gene match: 5. The CDR3 sequence is 16 residues long. Germline values: CDR1 MGHRA, CDR2 YSYEKL. The CDR3 loop is CASSPRLAANTGELFF. In nucleotides, the CDR3 is TGCGCCAGCAGCCCCAGACTAGCCGCGAACACCGGGGAGCTGTTTTTT.

This rearrangement joins TRBV7-9 to TRBJ2-1, with D tentatively TRBD2 (5 bases). CDR1 SEHNR and CDR2 FQNEAQ come from the germline V gene (reference sequence). This CDR3 is 13 amino acids long. The V end was cut by 5 bases, the J end by 3 bases, with 8 bases between. The CDR3 nucleotides are TGTGCCAGCAGCCTCCGGGACTACAATGAGCAGTTCTTC. Translating gives CASSLRDYNEQFF. Full variable domain (rest looked up from reference TRBV7-9 and TRBJ2-1): DTGVSQNPRHKITKRGQNVTFRCDPISEHNRLYWYRQTLGQGPEFLTYFQNEAQLEKSRLLSDRFSAERPKGSFSTLEIQRTEQGDSAMYLCASSLRDYNEQFFGPGTRLTVL.

The chain links TRBV30 to TRBJ1-6, with D maybe TRBD1 (6 bases). The CDR3 length is 13 residues. Trimming removed 1 base at V and 10 bases at J, with 11 bases between. Germline V gives CDR1 GTSNPN, CDR2 SVGIG (reference sequence). Here the CDR3 DNA reads TGTGCCTGGAGTGATGGGGGCGGATCACCCCTCCACTTT. Translation: CAWSDGGGSPLHF.

This clone was counted a few times. V and J are TRBV5-4 and TRBJ1-2, with TRBD1 as a possible D gene (6 bases). V shed 2 bases and J shed 0 bases, with 8 bases lying between them. The CDR3 runs 14 residues. CDR1 and CDR2 (germline): SGHNT, YYREEE (reference sequence). The chain's CDR3 is CASSLTGTNYGYTF. CDR3 sequence (DNA): TGTGCCAGCAGCTTAACAGGGACTAACTATGGCTACACCTTC.

This chain connects TRBV2 to TRBJ2-1; perhaps TRBD2 as D (6 bases). The V end was cut by 6 bases, the J end by 8 bases, with 17 bases between. The V gene's germline CDR1 is SNHLY and CDR2 FYNNEI. The length of the CDR3 is 14 residues. CDR3 region: CASRFSGGGDEQFF. CDR3 nucleotide sequence: TGTGCCAGCAGATTTAGCGGAGGTGGAGATGAGCAGTTCTTC.

The V call is TRBV29-1, the J call TRBJ2-1, with TRBD2 identical over 9 bases. The CDR3 consists of 14 residues. Trimming cost V 7 bases and J 2 bases; bases outside gene matches: 6. Germline CDR1 and CDR2: SQVTM and ANQGSEA. The CDR3 loop reads CSANGGGAYNEQFF. The CDR3, as DNA: TGCAGCGCCAATGGCGGGGGGGCCTACAATGAGCAGTTCTTC.

The chain uses TRBV4-1 and TRBJ2-3; D perhaps matches TRBD2 (6 bases). The CDR3 contains 11 residues. V lost 10 bases and J lost 1, with 6 bases in between. Germline V gene data show CDR1 as MGHRA and CDR2 as YSYEKL. CDR3 protein: CATGGTDTQYF. CDR3 nucleotide sequence: TGCGCCACGGGGGGCACAGATACGCAGTATTTT.

The chain carries TRBV3-1 (or the pseudogene TRBV3-2) and TRBJ2-5; D may be TRBD2 (5 bases). There are 15 residues in the CDR3. V was cut by 4 bases and J by 5 bases, with 17 bases left in between. Germline V gives CDR1 LGHDT, CDR2 YNNKEL (reference sequence). Written as DNA, the CDR3 is TGTGCCAGCAGCCTAGCGCATTCTTTCTCTGAGACCCAGTACTTC. This codes for CASSLAHSFSETQYF.

J is TRBJ1-2 and V is TRBV28; D might be TRBD1 (6 bases). This CDR3 comprises 13 residues. Between the trimmed V and J ends, which lost 2 bases and 4 bases, there was a span of 8 bases. CDR1 is MDHEN, CDR2 SYDVKM, per germline. DNA for the CDR3: TGTGCCAGCAGTTTAGCAGGGGTCTATGGCTACACCTTC. Its protein product is CASSLAGVYGYTF.

The count of this clone is one. This chain joins TRBV29-1 and TRBJ2-3, with a tentative D call TRBD1 (5 bases). The ends were cut back, 7 bases at V and 0 bases at J, with 11 bases in the middle. This CDR3 is built from 13 residues. The germline CDR1 and CDR2 sequences are SQVTM and ANQGSEA. CDR3 coding DNA: TGCAGCGCTGCGTACAGGAGCACAGATACGCAGTATTTT. The encoded protein is CSAAYRSTDTQYF.

V and J are TRBV2 and TRBJ1-5, with D perhaps TRBD1 (6 bases). Germline lookup yields CDR1 SNHLY and CDR2 FYNNEI. The V end lost 0 bases, the J end lost 9 bases, and 18 bases lay between the germline ends. CDR3 size: 16 residues. The CDR3 coding sequence is TGTGCCAGCAGTGAAGCCCCGGGCAGGGGCTCTGGGCCCCAGCATTTT. Translated, it gives CASSEAPGRGSGPQHF.

The chain carries TRBV7-9 and TRBJ1-1; no clear D. Germline loops: CDR1 SEHNR, CDR2 FQNEAQ (reference sequence). The CDR3 is made up of 12 amino acids. V shed 1 base and J shed 9 bases, with 9 bases lying between them. CDR3 nucleotides: TGTGCCAGCAGCTTAGTCGGAGGACAAGCTTTCTTT. Translated, it gives CASSLVGGQAFF. Complete variable domain (other parts from reference TRBV7-9 and TRBJ1-1): DTGVSQNPRHKITKRGQNVTFRCDPISEHNRLYWYRQTLGQGPEFLTYFQNEAQLEKSRLLSDRFSAERPKGSFSTLEIQRTEQGDSAMYLCASSLVGGQAFFGQGTRLTVV.

This clone has a handful of counts. The chain couples TRBV5-1 to TRBJ2-7; TRBD2 matches at 10 bases. This CDR3 contains 17 residues. With 4 bases clipped from V and 2 bases from J, the junction kept 12 bases outside the gene matches. Germline CDR1 and CDR2: SGHRS and YFSETQ. CDR3 coding DNA: TGCGCCAGCAGCATCGGACTAGCGGTCCTGAAACCCTACGAGCAGTACTTC. Translating gives CASSIGLAVLKPYEQYF.

This clone was seen a few times. The V gene is TRBV5-4, the J gene TRBJ2-1; D perhaps matches TRBD2 (5 bases). V was trimmed by 5 bases and J by 9 bases, leaving 12 bases between them. The CDR3 has 12 residues. Germline V gene lookup returns CDR1 SGHNT and CDR2 YYREEE (reference sequence). As DNA, the CDR3 is TGTGCCAGCAGTCCCTGGAGCGGTGAGCAGTTCTTC. Translated: CASSPWSGEQFF.

The chain links TRBV19 to TRBJ2-2; no clear D. The CDR3 length is 12 residues. The ends were cut back, 6 bases at V and 3 bases at J, with 5 bases in the middle. In germline, CDR1 is LNHDA, CDR2 SQIVND (reference sequence). The DNA of the CDR3 is TGTGCCAGTAGAGCTCACACCGGGGAGCTGTTTTTT. Its protein is CASRAHTGELFF.

The rearrangement uses TRBV7-7 and TRBJ2-1; 8 bases match TRBD1. CDR3 length: 15 residues. J gave up 6 bases and V 1 base, and 5 bases lay outside the gene matches. Looked up from germline, CDR1 is SSHAT and CDR2 is FNYEAQ (reference sequence). The chain's CDR3 is CASSLDGTGSNEQFF. In DNA form, the CDR3 reads TGTGCCAGCAGCTTAGACGGGACAGGCTCCAATGAGCAGTTCTTC.

This rearrangement joins TRBV5-6 to TRBJ2-1; D is perhaps TRBD2 (6 bases). Trimming took 4 bases from V and 1 from J, leaving 15 bases between them. The CDR3 is made up of 16 amino acids. In germline, CDR1 is SGHDT, CDR2 YYEEEE. CDR3 coding DNA: TGTGCCAGCAGCCCCACTAGCATCTCTTCCTACAATGAGCAGTTCTTC. Translation gives CASSPTSISSYNEQFF.

V is TRBV5-1 and J is TRBJ1-1; perhaps TRBD1 as D (6 bases). Germline loops: CDR1 SGHRS, CDR2 YFSETQ. The CDR3 length is 14 residues. V dropped 6 bases and J dropped 1 base, with 13 bases sitting between them. This chain's CDR3 is CASKTGQENTEAFF. CDR3 in DNA: TGCGCCAGCAAAACGGGACAAGAGAACACTGAAGCTTTCTTT.

This sequence joins TRBV27 and TRBJ1-4, with 7 bases identical to TRBD1. V shed 4 bases, J shed 4 bases, and the junction held 3 bases outside the gene matches. This CDR3 contains 14 residues. CDR1 and CDR2 (germline): MNHEY, SMNVEV (reference sequence). DNA of the CDR3: TGTGCCAGCAGTTCCCGGGACAGTAATGAAAAACTGTTTTTT. It translates to CASSSRDSNEKLFF.

This sequence joins TRBV5-1 and TRBJ2-5; D is unresolved. This CDR3 comprises 14 residues. Per the germline V gene, CDR1 is SGHRS and CDR2 is YFSETQ. Between the trimmed V and J ends, which lost 5 bases and 1 base, there was a span of 12 bases. CDR3 nucleotides: TGCGCCAGCAGAGGAGTAGCTGGCCAAGAGACCCAGTACTTC. Translated: CASRGVAGQETQYF.

V is TRBV11-3 and J is TRBJ2-7, with 10 bases identical to TRBD2. Germline CDR1 SGHNT, CDR2 YENEEA. V was pared by 2 bases and J by 3 bases, with 13 bases of the junction left unmatched. The CDR3 sequence is 18 residues long. This chain's CDR3 is CASSLTASGSGFGYEQYF. CDR3 DNA sequence: TGTGCCAGCAGCTTAACAGCTAGCGGGAGTGGGTTTGGCTACGAGCAGTACTTC.

This chain uses TRBV6-1 with TRBJ1-4; TRBD1 might be the D (6 bases). Germline CDR1 and CDR2: MNHNS and SASEGT. Trimming removed 3 bases from V and 6 bases from J, with 11 bases in between. This CDR3 spans 14 amino acids. The CDR3 sequence: CASSEGASDEKLFF. The CDR3 region has the DNA TGTGCCAGCAGTGAGGGGGCAAGTGATGAAAAACTGTTTTTT.

The chain recombines TRBV27 with TRBJ2-7; 7 positions agree with TRBD2. CDR3 length: 13 residues. V trimming: 6 bases; J trimming: 7 bases; junction bases outside the gene matches: 9. The germline gives CDR1 MNHEY, CDR2 SMNVEV (reference sequence). CDR3 in amino acids: CASRDAAGGEQYF. The CDR3 nucleotides are TGTGCCAGCAGGGACGCCGCCGGGGGGGAGCAGTACTTC.

V and J are TRBV10-3 and TRBJ1-4; D call uncertain. The CDR3 runs to 15 residues. Germline V gene data show CDR1 as ENHRY and CDR2 as SYGVKD. V lost 6 bases and J 4 bases, leaving 15 bases between the germline ends. The CDR3, as DNA: TGTGCCATCAGCCCGGTCCGAGGAAGTAATGAAAAACTGTTTTTT. Translating it yields CAISPVRGSNEKLFF.

The chain has TRBV30 and TRBJ1-1; 7 nucleotides agree with TRBD1. CDR3 length: 13 residues. J gave up 0 bases and V 4 bases, and 2 bases lay outside the gene matches. The germline V gene encodes CDR1 GTSNPN and CDR2 SVGIG (reference sequence). As DNA, the CDR3 is TGTGCCTGGACAGGGGGACTGAACACTGAAGCTTTCTTT. This encodes CAWTGGLNTEAFF.

The CDR3 protein is CASSIAGTTEAFF. The CDR3 region has the DNA TGTGCCAGTAGTATAGCTGGCACCACTGAAGCTTTCTTT. The chain carries TRBV19 and TRBJ1-1; no clear D gene. CDR3 size: 13 residues. Germline lookup yields CDR1 LNHDA and CDR2 SQIVND (reference sequence). V lost 1 base, J lost 4 bases, and 7 bases lay in between.

The chain links TRBV9 to TRBJ1-1, with D perhaps TRBD1 (6 bases). V gave up 4 bases and J gave up 1 base, with 11 bases separating them. CDR3 length: 14 residues. Per germline, CDR1 SGDLS and CDR2 YYNGEE. Here the CDR3 DNA reads TGTGCCAGCAGCCCGACAGGTGCGAACACTGAAGCTTTCTTT. This translates into CASSPTGANTEAFF. Variable domain in full (rest from reference TRBV9 and TRBJ1-1): DSGVTQTPKHLITATGQRVTLRCSPRSGDLSVYWYQQSLDQGLQFLIQYYNGEERAKGNILERFSAQQFPDLHSELNLSSLELGDSALYFCASSPTGANTEAFFGQGTRLTVV.

Here the CDR3 reads CASSLAGDGTAFF. CDR3 bases: TGTGCCAGCAGCCTCGCGGGGGATGGGACAGCTTTCTTT. The chain couples TRBV7-3 to TRBJ1-1; the D gene is possibly TRBD1 (5 bases). CDR1 and CDR2 from the germline V gene are SGHTA and FQGTGA. The CDR3 covers 13 residues. The V gene lost 5 bases and the J gene lost 10 bases, with 17 bases spanning the gap. Together with reference TRBV7-3 and TRBJ1-1, the CDR3 gives the full variable domain: GAGVSQTPSNKVTEKGKYVELRCDPISGHTALYWYRQSLGQGPEFLIYFQGTGAADDSGLPNDRFFAVRPEGSVSTLKIQRTERGDSAVYLCASSLAGDGTAFFGQGTRLTVV.

The V and J genes are TRBV29-1 and TRBJ1-1; D uncertain. The CDR3 is made up of 12 amino acids. Germline lookup yields CDR1 SQVTM and CDR2 ANQGSEA. Trimming cost V 4 bases and J 4 bases, with 10 bases left between them. For the CDR3, the DNA is TGCAGCGTTGGGAGGCAAGGCACTGAAGCTTTCTTT. The encoded protein is CSVGRQGTEAFF.